This TCR beta chain was identified during a study of brain T cells in children with intractable seizures (dated by TCRdb to the early 2020s). Regarding the complete study: As a first screen for immune gene transcripts, resected brain tissue from 40 to 60 pediatric epilepsy surgery cases was run on a NanoString immunology panel. Of the approximately twelve selected surgery cases, pre-surgery blood was also sequenced for eight, so four had brain tissue only.

The CDR1 and CDR2 encoded by the germline V gene are SGDLS and YYNGEE. Including the terminal cysteine and phenylalanine, the CDR3 comprises 15 residues. The read is trimmed to its CDR3 DNA, 45 bases read in frame from base 1. Relative to germline, V is 3 bases shorter and J is 0 bases shorter, with 10 bases between their ends. The time point label, read with the paper, signifies: blood from clinic visit 5 months post-surgery; TSC patient then seizure free. The surgery cases that showed the highest brain T cell transcript signatures were chosen for TCR beta chain sequencing of brain tissue, and of blood when it was available. Patients had been treated with at least one anti-epileptic drug before surgery. The TCR-sequenced patients were children whose drug-resistant epilepsy was caused by tuberous sclerosis complex, focal cortical dysplasia, Rasmussen encephalitis or hemimegalencephaly. Bulk genomic DNA was extracted from unsorted brain tissue and whole blood with the Monarch genomic DNA purification kit.

The immunoSEQ assay was applied to genomic DNA to generate the TCR beta chain sequences. On the study's bioinformatics: CDR3 sequences that did not begin with the conserved framework cysteine at position 104 were removed by hand. To get clonality, the normalized Shannon's Diversity Index was subtracted from one, giving values from 0 (maximal diversity) to 1 (oligoclonal). Differences in the frequency of the same CDR3 between samples, such as brain versus blood, were assessed with chi-squared comparison-of-proportions tests. Public clonotypes were found by searching immuneACCESS, and the VDJdb browser was used to assess similarity to known antiviral clonotypes. The table was pulled from immuneACCESS by TCRdb, which kept in-frame rearrangements only. Such tables lose some clones; where checked, under half of the loss comes from unresolved V genes, and the rest has no known cause. V, J and clone size reflect that table, while D and trimming were determined from the DNA. Recorded for this sample are 300,000 to 400,000 clones; about 94% of them occurred a single time. Jointly, the top ten make up 5.7% of the sample.

On this clone itself: Its antigen is unknown. No base-level quality is on record; no much larger clone is a single base apart.

Here is what the overall study found, with its caveats: Because sequencing depth was different between pre-surgery and post-surgery blood, clones absent from the pre-surgery sample may reflect undersampling. The patients' HCMV serostatus was not known, and viral specificity was inferred solely from CDR3 sequence similarity.

The V and J genes are TRBV9 and TRBJ1-3; the D gene is perhaps TRBD1, from 5 matching bases. The input for sequencing was peripheral blood, taken approximately 5 months after surgery. This clonotype was sampled from a boy under two years old with tuberous sclerosis and intractable seizures. The CDR3 region has the sequence CASSEGSFSGNTIYF. In nucleotides, the sequence is TGTGCCAGCAGCGAGGGGTCCTTCTCTGGAAACACCATATATTTT.